Described below is a single T cell receptor (beta chain) sequence and its context. What it recognizes is unknown. The data are from a study of a mutant IDH1 vaccine in newly diagnosed glioma. About the study: Patients in the study were vaccinated eight times, receiving shots in weeks 1, 3, 5, 7, 11, 15, 19 and 23. Earlier treatment was radiotherapy, temozolomide, or both, with most getting both.

This table comes from immunoSEQ multiplex PCR, and its TCRdb copy is limited to in-frame clones, with some not included. The repertoire holds some 60,000 clones, 80% to 90% seen once, with approximately 1.5% in the top ten. Sample time point: week 23, last vaccination. Doses consisted of 300 ug of mutant IDH1 20-mer peptide each, paired with topical imiquimod. Between the trimmed V and J ends, which lost 3 bases and 4 bases, there was a span of 9 bases. This CDR3 spans 14 amino acids. Germline assignment: CDR1 KGHSH and CDR2 LQKENI. The J gene is TRBJ1-4, the V gene TRBV18, with no clear D. This sequence was found in a man aged 35 to 55 with glioma. The specimen comprised PBMCs, sampled from a glioma patient whose treatment included an IDH1 peptide vaccine. The CDR3 region has the DNA TGTGCCAGCTCACCGCGGCAGCTTAATGAAAAACTGTTTTTT. It specifies CASSPRQLNEKLFF.